These T cell receptor beta chains were read from a single sample in a study of regulatory T cells in long-lasting Graves disease. TCRdb called the multiplex PCR reads again in MiXCR, with one record for every CDR3 protein. The profile covers roughly 610,000 distinct CDR3 sequences, with 15% to 20% appearing a single time and 15% to 20% taken by the ten largest. A further study also used this sample, focusing on T cells in Graves' hyperthyroidism and ophthalmopathy.

The sequences come from peripheral blood mononuclear cells (PBMCs), collected at new diagnosis, from a patient treated with antithyroid drugs. Receptors originate from a woman aged 25 to 45 with Graves disease. Both conserved end residues are part of each CDR3. D genes are given only for firm matches. The size of a clone is reported for some rows only, either as once, few or many, or as a class for expanded clones.

clone_size j_call v_call d_call cdr3_aa cdr3_nt
few TRBJ1-2 TRBV20-1 TRBD1 CSAGDRGDGYTF TGCAGTGCGGGGGACAGGGGTGATGGCTACACCTTC
. TRBJ2-7 TRBV20-1 TRBD2 CSARKPGLAENYEQYF TGCAGTGCTCGAAAACCGGGACTAGCGGAAAACTACGAGCAGTACTTC
. TRBJ2-3 TRBV20-1 TRBD2 CSEVLSGSTDTQYF TGCAGTGAAGTCCTTAGCGGGAGCACAGATACGCAGTATTTT
many TRBJ2-7 TRBV28 TRBD1 CASSSGTVSPYEQYF TGTGCCAGCAGTTCAGGGACAGTGAGTCCCTACGAGCAGTACTTC
many TRBJ2-7 TRBV6-1 TRBD2 CASSPTRTSGKSEQYF TGTGCCAGCAGCCCTACTCGGACTAGCGGGAAGAGCGAGCAGTACTTC
many TRBJ2-3 TRBV10-3 TRBD2 CAISGGGLAETDTQYF TGTGCCATCAGTGGGGGGGGACTAGCGGAAACAGATACGCAGTATTTT
once TRBJ2-6 TRBV5-6 . CASSLSGTNVLTF TGTGCCAGCAGCTTGAGTGGGACCAACGTCCTGACTTTC
many TRBJ1-1 TRBV28 . CASSLAPGGTEAFF TGTGCCAGCAGTTTAGCGCCGGGGGGGACTGAAGCTTTCTTT
once TRBJ1-1 TRBV18 . CASSPPGTPNTEAFF TGTGCCAGCTCACCACCCGGGACCCCGAACACTGAAGCTTTCTTT
. TRBJ1-6 TRBV9 TRBD1 CASSPAGTGASPLHF TGTGCCAGCAGCCCCGCCGGGACAGGGGCTTCACCCCTCCACTTT
. TRBJ2-7 TRBV5-1 TRBD2 CASSSNLAGGSYEQYF TGCGCCAGCAGCTCAAATCTAGCGGGAGGGTCCTACGAGCAGTACTTC
. TRBJ2-6 TRBV29-1 . CSVGSLLSSGANVLTF TGCAGCGTTGGATCCCTCCTCAGCTCTGGGGCCAACGTCCTGACTTTC
few TRBJ2-2 TRBV30 . CAWSTGTHTGELFF TGTGCCTGGAGTACCGGGACACACACCGGGGAGCTGTTTTTT
few TRBJ2-1 TRBV6-2/TRBV6-3 . CASSSGRLGSEQFF TGTGCCAGCAGTTCAGGACGTTTAGGTAGTGAGCAGTTCTTC
few TRBJ2-7 TRBV24-1 . CATSDPNRNEQYF TGTGCCACCAGTGACCCTAACAGGAACGAGCAGTACTTC
few TRBJ2-7 TRBV3-1 TRBD2 CASREAGRPYEQYF TGTGCCAGCAGAGAAGCGGGACGTCCCTACGAGCAGTACTTC
. TRBJ2-7 TRBV4-1 TRBD2 CASSQEGTSGRVSYEQYF TGCGCCAGCAGCCAAGAAGGGACTAGCGGGAGGGTCAGTTACGAGCAGTACTTC
many TRBJ1-2 TRBV7-9 . CASSFDTSGYTF TGTGCCAGCAGCTTCGACACGAGCGGCTACACCTTC
. TRBJ2-3 TRBV27 . CASSYGTMTDTQYF TGTGCCAGCAGTTACGGGACGATGACAGATACGCAGTATTTT
few TRBJ1-1 TRBV9 . CASSGPQGDTEAFF TGTGCCAGCAGCGGACCCCAGGGTGACACTGAAGCTTTCTTT
many TRBJ1-5 TRBV24-1 . CATSDLEGNQPQHF TGTGCCACCAGTGATTTAGAGGGAAATCAGCCCCAGCATTTT
. TRBJ2-7 TRBV24-1 . CATSEGDVPGVQYF TGTGCCACCAGTGAAGGGGACGTGCCGGGGGTGCAGTACTTC
many TRBJ2-5 TRBV27 . CASKYQGLETQYF TGTGCCAGCAAATACCAGGGTCTGGAGACCCAGTACTTC
few TRBJ1-6 TRBV11-2 . CASSSSLIARGSPLHF TGTGCCAGCAGCTCCTCACTAATCGCTAGGGGTTCACCCCTCCACTTT
many TRBJ2-3 TRBV28 TRBD2 CASSLGLAGGTGDTQYF TGTGCCAGCAGCTTAGGACTAGCGGGAGGTACAGGAGATACGCAGTATTTT
. TRBJ2-2 TRBV6-1 . CASSVLAGTGELFF TGTGCCAGCAGTGTCCTCGCCGGCACCGGGGAGCTGTTTTTT
. TRBJ2-2 TRBV7-2 . CASSLRRSLSGELFF TGTGCCAGCAGCTTACGTCGAAGTCTGTCCGGGGAGCTGTTTTTT
many TRBJ1-5 TRBV28 . CASFTRGSQPQHF TGTGCCAGCTTTACGAGGGGGAGCCAGCCCCAGCATTTT
few TRBJ1-5 TRBV30 . CAWSQSNQPQHF TGTGCCTGGAGTCAGAGCAATCAGCCCCAGCATTTT
. TRBJ2-7 TRBV5-1 TRBD2 CASSLRHSGGGWYEQYF TGTGCCAGCAGCTTACGCCATTCCGGGGGGGGGTGGTACGAGCAGTACTTC
many TRBJ1-2 TRBV20-1 TRBD1 CSARPAQGEGYGYTF TGCAGTGCTAGACCGGCACAGGGGGAAGGCTATGGCTACACCTTC
many TRBJ2-7 TRBV28 TRBD1 CASSSPRGRYEQYF TGTGCCAGCAGTTCCCCCAGGGGGCGGTACGAGCAGTACTTC